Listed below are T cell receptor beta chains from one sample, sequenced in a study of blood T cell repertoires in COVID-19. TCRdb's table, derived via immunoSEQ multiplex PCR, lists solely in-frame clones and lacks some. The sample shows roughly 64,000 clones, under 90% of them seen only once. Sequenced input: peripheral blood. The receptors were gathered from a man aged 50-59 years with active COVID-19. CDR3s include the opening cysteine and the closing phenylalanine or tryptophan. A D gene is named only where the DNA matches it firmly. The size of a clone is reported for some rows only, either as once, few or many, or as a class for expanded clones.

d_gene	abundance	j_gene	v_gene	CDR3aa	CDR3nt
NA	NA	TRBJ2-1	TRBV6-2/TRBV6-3	CASSLLDRNPYNEQFF	TGTGCCAGCAGCTTGCTCGACAGAAACCCCTACAATGAGCAGTTCTTC
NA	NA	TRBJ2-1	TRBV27	CASSLQTPQRQFF	TGTGCCAGCAGTCTCCAGACTCCCCAGCGGCAGTTCTTC
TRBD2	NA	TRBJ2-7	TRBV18	CASSPRLAGPEQYF	TGTGCCAGCTCACCCCGGCTAGCGGGACCCGAGCAGTACTTC
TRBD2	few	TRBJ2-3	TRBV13	CASSPQGMGLARKDTQYF	TGTGCCAGCAGCCCCCAGGGAATGGGACTAGCGCGTAAAGATACGCAGTATTTT
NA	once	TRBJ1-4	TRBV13	CASSLGPNEKLFF	TGTGCCAGCAGCCTGGGGCCTAATGAAAAACTGTTTTTT
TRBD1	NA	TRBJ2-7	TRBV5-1	CASSLRTGSYEQYF	TGCGCCAGCAGCCTTAGGACAGGAAGCTACGAGCAGTACTTC
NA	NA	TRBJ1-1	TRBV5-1	CASSLAAEAFF	TGCGCCAGCAGCTTGGCCGCTGAAGCTTTCTTT
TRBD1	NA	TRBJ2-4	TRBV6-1	CASSEVQGVENIQYF	TGTGCCAGCAGTGAAGTACAGGGGGTCGAAAACATTCAGTACTTC
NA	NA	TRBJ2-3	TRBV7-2	CASSLSLIADTQYF	TGTGCCAGCAGCTTAAGCTTGATTGCAGATACGCAGTATTTT
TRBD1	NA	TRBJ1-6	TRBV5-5	CASSLEGQGNSPLHF	TGTGCCAGCAGCTTGGAGGGACAGGGGAATTCACCCCTCCACTTT
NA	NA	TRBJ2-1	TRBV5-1	CASSLSGTNEQFF	TGCGCCAGCAGCTTGTCAGGCACAAATGAGCAGTTCTTC
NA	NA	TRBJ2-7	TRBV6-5	CASRQTGAGSYEQYF	TGTGCCAGCAGGCAGACTGGGGCAGGTTCCTACGAGCAGTACTTC
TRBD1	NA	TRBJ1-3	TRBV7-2	CASSLASGGSGNTIYF	TGTGCCAGCAGCTTAGCCTCAGGGGGCTCTGGAAACACCATATATTTT
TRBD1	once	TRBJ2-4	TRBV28	CATGTRGAKNIQYF	TGTGCCACCGGCACCAGGGGGGCCAAAAACATTCAGTACTTC
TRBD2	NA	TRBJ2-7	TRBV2	CASSPSSGGAHEQYF	TGTGCCAGCAGTCCCTCTAGCGGGGGGGCCCACGAGCAGTACTTC
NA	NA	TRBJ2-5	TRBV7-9	CASSLKRTGQETQYF	TGTGCCAGCAGCTTAAAGCGGACGGGGCAAGAGACCCAGTACTTC
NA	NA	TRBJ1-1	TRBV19	CASSISVNTEAFF	TGTGCCAGTAGTATCAGCGTGAACACTGAAGCTTTCTTT
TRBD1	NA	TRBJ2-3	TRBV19	CASSFRPQGAADTQYF	TGTGCCAGTAGTTTCCGTCCCCAGGGGGCCGCAGATACGCAGTATTTT
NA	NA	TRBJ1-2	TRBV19	CASSMAGDPNYGYTF	TGTGCCAGTAGTATGGCAGGGGACCCTAACTATGGCTACACCTTC
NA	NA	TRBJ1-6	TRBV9	CASRAGGTGNSPLHF	TGTGCCAGCAGAGCCGGCGGCACAGGAAATTCACCCCTCCACTTT
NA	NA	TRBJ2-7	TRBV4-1	CASSQLTVTYEQYF	TGCGCCAGCAGCCAGTTGACTGTAACCTACGAGCAGTACTTC
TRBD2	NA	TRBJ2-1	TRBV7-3	CASSSTGTSAPNEQFF	TGTGCCAGCAGCTCCACCGGGACTAGCGCCCCTAATGAGCAGTTCTTC